Presented here are 10 T cell receptor beta chains from one specimen sequenced in a study of regulatory T cells in long-lasting Graves disease. The time point is: newly diagnosed GD, antithyroid drugs for less than 3 months. After RNA was extracted from PBMCs, the TCR library was made from it. iRepertoire HTBI primers and Arm-PCR of CDR3 regions built TCR beta libraries. In TCRdb, the multiplex PCR reads were re-called with MiXCR into one record per CDR3 protein. The table records around 400,000 distinct CDR3 sequences, 12% of them present only once. The data also belong to a second study, concerning T cells in Graves' hyperthyroidism and ophthalmopathy.

The sequencing here drew on peripheral blood mononuclear cells (PBMCs), taken at new diagnosis, from a patient treated with antithyroid drugs. The receptors were gathered from a woman aged 18-35 years with Graves disease.

This clonotype came up many times. The chain combines TRBV30 with TRBJ1-1, with TRBD1 matching over 9 bases. The CDR3 covers 14 residues. J was trimmed by 4 bases and V by 5 bases; bases with no gene match: 8. Germline V lookup: CDR1 GTSNPN, CDR2 SVGIG (reference sequence). CDR3 bases: TGTGCCTGGTCCCCCGGGACAGGGACCACTGAAGCTTTCTTT. This translates into CAWSPGTGTTEAFF.

This clonotype occurred many times. In DNA form, the CDR3 reads TGTGCCAGCAGCTTAGATTACGCGATATCCTACGAGCAGTACTTC. Amino acids: CASSLDYAISYEQYF. The chain employs TRBV11-2 and TRBJ2-7; D is unresolved. Germline CDR1 SGHAT, CDR2 FQNNGV. The CDR3 loop spans 15 amino acids. The ends were cut back, 0 bases at V and 1 base at J, with 10 bases in the middle.

This clonotype was picked up many times. J is TRBJ2-7 and V is TRBV18, with TRBD1 as a possible D gene (6 bases). The V and J ends lost 4 bases and 0 bases respectively, with 13 bases between them. The CDR3 totals 15 residues. Germline V CDR1 and CDR2: KGHSH, LQKENI. CDR3 region: CASSQQGFSSYEQYV. Here the CDR3 DNA reads TGTGCCAGCTCACAACAGGGTTTCAGCTCCTACGAGCAGTACGTC.

This clonotype was detected a few times. This chain connects TRBV4-1 to TRBJ2-7; D call uncertain. Looked up from germline, CDR1 is MGHRA and CDR2 is YSYEKL. The CDR3 has 16 residues. With 0 bases removed from V and 0 bases from J, the gap between germline ends came to 12 bases. CDR3 sequence reads: CASSQEDRASSYEQYF. The CDR3 nucleotides are TGCGCCAGCAGCCAAGAAGATCGGGCGAGCTCCTACGAGCAGTACTTC.

In this sample, this clonotype turned up many times. The V and J genes are TRBV19 and TRBJ2-3; 9 nucleotides agree with TRBD2. V was clipped by 4 bases and J by 7 bases; unmatched bases: 6. The CDR3 sequence is 14 residues long. Looked up from germline, CDR1 is LNHDA and CDR2 is SQIVND (reference sequence). CDR3 in DNA: TGTGCCAGTAGTAGAGAAAGCGGGAGGAATACGCAGTATTTT. This gives the protein CASSRESGRNTQYF.

Many counts were recorded for this clonotype. The V gene is TRBV28, the J gene TRBJ2-3; D gene unclear. Germline V CDR1 and CDR2: MDHEN, SYDVKM. Trimming removed 7 bases at V and 5 bases at J, with 10 bases between. The CDR3 length is 12 residues. The CDR3 sequence is CASNVPGDTQYF. The CDR3 bases are TGTGCCAGCAATGTCCCCGGAGATACGCAGTATTTT.

The chain carries TRBV5-5 and TRBJ2-7, with 10 bases fitting TRBD2. Germline V gene sequence: CDR1 SGHKS, CDR2 YYEKEE (reference sequence). The CDR3 length is 16 residues. V lost 0 bases to trimming and J lost 7 bases; unmatched junction nucleotides: 10. DNA for the CDR3: TGTGCCAGCAGCTTGGCCCCCGGGCTAGCGGGGGAAGAGCAGTACGTC. This gives the protein CASSLAPGLAGEEQYV.

In its sample, this clonotype was seen a few times. This sequence joins TRBV24-1 and TRBJ1-4; TRBD1 aligns across 9 bases. The CDR3 is 14 residues long. Germline lookup yields CDR1 KGHDR and CDR2 SFDVKD. Germline trimming cut 12 bases from V and 4 bases from J; bases unmatched to any gene: 8. CDR3 sequence reads: CAPQGTGRNEKLFF. CDR3 sequence (DNA): TGTGCCCCCCAGGGGACAGGGCGTAATGAAAAACTGTTTTTT.

This clonotype has more than one count but fewer than ten. The gene calls are TRBV7-2 and TRBJ2-3, with 7 positions matching TRBD1. This CDR3 region has 16 residues. The junction had 9 bases not matched to a gene; V was cut back by 6 bases and J by 0 bases. Looked up from germline, CDR1 is SGHTA and CDR2 is FQGNSA. Here the CDR3 DNA reads TGTGCCAGCAGAGATCACAGGGGCTCTAGCACAGATACGCAGTATTTT. Translated, it gives CASRDHRGSSTDTQYF.

The chain uses TRBV27 and TRBJ2-7, with D possibly being TRBD1 (6 bases). The CDR3 runs 14 residues. Trimming shortened V by 8 bases and J by 2 bases, and 16 bases separated the two germline ends. CDR1 and CDR2 from the germline V gene are MNHEY and SMNVEV (reference sequence). For the CDR3, the DNA is TGTGCCAGCTGGACACAGGGAAACCCCTACGAGCAGTACTTC. This encodes CASWTQGNPYEQYF.